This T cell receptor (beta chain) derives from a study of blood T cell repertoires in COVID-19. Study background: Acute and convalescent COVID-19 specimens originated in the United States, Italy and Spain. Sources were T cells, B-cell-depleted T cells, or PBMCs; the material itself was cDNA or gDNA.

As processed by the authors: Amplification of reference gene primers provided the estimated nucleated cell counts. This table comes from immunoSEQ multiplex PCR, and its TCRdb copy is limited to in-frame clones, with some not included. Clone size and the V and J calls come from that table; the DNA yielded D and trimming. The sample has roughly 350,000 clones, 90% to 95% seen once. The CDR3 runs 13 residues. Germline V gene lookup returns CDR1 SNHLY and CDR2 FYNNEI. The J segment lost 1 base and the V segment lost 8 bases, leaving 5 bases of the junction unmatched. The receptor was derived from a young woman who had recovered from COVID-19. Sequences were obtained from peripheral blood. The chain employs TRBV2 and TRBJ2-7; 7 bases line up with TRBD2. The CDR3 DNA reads TGTGCCAGCGGGAGGGCGGGGTCCTACGAGCAGTACGTC. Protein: CASGRAGSYEQYV.